This TCR beta chain was found in a study of vaccination effects on CD4 cells after COVID-19. The ViraFEST assay expanded antigen-specific CD4+ T cells with viral peptide pools before sequencing. Following 10 days of culture, CD4+ T cells were isolated. Of the BNT162b2 and mRNA-1273 vaccines, participants received two doses of one or the other. Researchers reported culturing 2.1 million or so PBMC in each well, adding approximately 10 IU/ml IL-2 and approximately 10 ug/ml peptides. It was on days 3 and 7 that half the medium was replaced with IL-2 medium. TCRdb's table, derived via immunoSEQ multiplex PCR, lists solely in-frame clones and lacks some. The sample records about 59,000 clones, 60% to 80% being singletons. Trimming took off 1 base at V and 4 bases at J, with 14 bases between the two ends. Germline CDR1 and CDR2: GTSNPN and SVGIG (reference sequence). The CDR3 loop spans 15 amino acids. Concerning this clone itself: The antigen remains undetermined.

The TCR was taken from a human donor who received a COVID-19 vaccine. Sequences were derived from CD4+ T cells from PBMCs cultured with HCoV-OC43 spike peptides, sampled after COVID-19 vaccination. As to subset: HCoV-OC43 spike overlapping peptide pool stimulation. This sequence joins TRBV30 and TRBJ1-5; D call uncertain. The CDR3 region has the DNA TGTGCCTGGAGTGGTCACCCCGAGGGAAATCAGCCCCAGCATTTT. Encoded protein: CAWSGHPEGNQPQHF.